The T cell receptor beta chain under discussion was sequenced for a study of response to subunit inactivated influenza vaccine. Unmatched junction bases numbered 9, after V lost 2 bases and J lost 4 bases. Germline loops: CDR1 KGHDR, CDR2 SFDVKD. The CDR3 has 16 residues. One entry per CDR3 protein, called by TCRdb with MiXCR from the RT-PCR reads. The sample carries some 550,000 distinct CDR3 sequences, roughly 25% recorded once. This clonotype turned up a few times. The same sample was also studied in work on T cells expressing NK-cell markers. That paper adds: Making the TCR beta cDNA relied on 5'RACE template switching with UMIs. Obtained from sorted CD3+CD56+NKG2C+, CD3+CD56+NKG2C- and CD3+CD56-NKG2C+ T cells were the TCR beta repertoires. One of eight sequenced donors was HCMV-seronegative; the other seven were seropositive. As a fraction of CD8+ T cells, dominant NKG2C+ clonotypes reached about 1.0-8% in six donors. These clonotypes additionally ranked first within the CD3+CD56-NKG2C+ fraction of a few donors.

Sequenced here: CD4+ T cells sorted from PBMCs, sampled 11 to 12 days after vaccination. This receptor was identified in a man aged 50 or older who received an inactivated influenza vaccine. This chain connects TRBV24-1 to TRBJ1-1; 7 nucleotides agree with TRBD1. The CDR3 sequence is CATSDSLDRVGTEAFF. DNA of the CDR3: TGTGCCACCAGTGATTCGCTTGACAGGGTGGGCACTGAAGCTTTCTTT.